A single TCR beta chain is shown here with its context. This clonotype was counted a few times. Which antigen it targets is not known. Base qualities are not at hand, and no much larger clone is one base apart. The sample was run on an Illumina HiSeq 1500. In TCRdb, the public reads were trimmed at Q25 with fastp and aligned with MiXCR, with productive beta chains retained. Each record represents a unique CDR3 protein, reported with the most common genes and DNA among its rows. The sample includes around 320,000 distinct CDR3 sequences, with over 7.5% observed a single time. The ten largest account for 4.3% of the sample. The data derive from a study of T cell repertoires in cytomegalovirus infection (dated by TCRdb to the late 2010s). Looking at the study overall: Because public TCR beta signatures pointed to carriage of CMV infection together with the matching HLA type, the HLA type of each donor mattered for the analysis.

The paper as a whole reports these results and caveats: The ex vivo response was dominated by HLA-C-restricted CMV-specific TCR beta clonotypes, and the single most frequent clonotype in two of eight donors was supplied by these HLA-C-restricted clonotypes. Cumulative frequency of public TCR beta family members discriminated carriers of CMV infection plus the relevant HLA type in this cohort and an independent roughly 330-donor cohort.

CDR1 and CDR2 are read off the germline V gene as SNHLY and FYNNEI. V is pruned by 6 bases and J by 3 bases, leaving 15 bases of the junction without a gene match. From the cysteine up to the phenylalanine, the CDR3 has a length of 19 residues. Only the CDR3 region is kept as DNA, spanning 57 bases read in frame from base 1. The material sequenced was PBMCs. This receptor chain uses TRBV2 and TRBJ2-3; TRBD2 aligns with 13 central bases. This receptor was taken from a human donor in good health (CMV status not recorded). Some clones in this sample may be carry-over from other donors' samples. The CDR3 region reads CASRTGTSGMIIRTDTQYF. The sequenced DNA is TGTGCCAGCAGAACCGGGACTAGCGGGATGATCATACGAACAGATACGCAGTATTTT.